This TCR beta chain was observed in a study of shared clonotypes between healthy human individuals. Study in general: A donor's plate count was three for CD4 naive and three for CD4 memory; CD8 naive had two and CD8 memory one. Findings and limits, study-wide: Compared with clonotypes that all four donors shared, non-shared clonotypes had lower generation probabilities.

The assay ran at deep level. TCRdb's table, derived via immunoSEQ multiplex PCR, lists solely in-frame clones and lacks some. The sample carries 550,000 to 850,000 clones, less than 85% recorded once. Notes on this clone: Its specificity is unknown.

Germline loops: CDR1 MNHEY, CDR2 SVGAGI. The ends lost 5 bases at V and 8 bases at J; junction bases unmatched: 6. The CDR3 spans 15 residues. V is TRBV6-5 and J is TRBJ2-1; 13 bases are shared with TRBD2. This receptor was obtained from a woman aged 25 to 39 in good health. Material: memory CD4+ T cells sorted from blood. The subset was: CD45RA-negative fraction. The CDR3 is CASSPLAGGPDEQFF. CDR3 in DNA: TGTGCCAGCAGTCCACTAGCGGGAGGGCCCGATGAGCAGTTCTTC.